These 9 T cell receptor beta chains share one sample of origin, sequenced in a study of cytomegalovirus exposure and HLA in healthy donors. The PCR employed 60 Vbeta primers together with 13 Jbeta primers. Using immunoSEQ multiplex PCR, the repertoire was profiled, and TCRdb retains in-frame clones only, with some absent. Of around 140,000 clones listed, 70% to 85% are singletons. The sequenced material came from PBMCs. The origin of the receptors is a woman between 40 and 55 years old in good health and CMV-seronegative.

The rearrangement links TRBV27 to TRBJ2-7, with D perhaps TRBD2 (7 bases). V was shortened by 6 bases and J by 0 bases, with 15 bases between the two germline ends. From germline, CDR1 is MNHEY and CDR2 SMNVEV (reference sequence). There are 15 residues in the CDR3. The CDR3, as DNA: TGTGCCAGCAGCGGGGGGCGGGTTCCCTCCTACGAGCAGTACTTC. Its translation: CASSGGRVPSYEQYF.

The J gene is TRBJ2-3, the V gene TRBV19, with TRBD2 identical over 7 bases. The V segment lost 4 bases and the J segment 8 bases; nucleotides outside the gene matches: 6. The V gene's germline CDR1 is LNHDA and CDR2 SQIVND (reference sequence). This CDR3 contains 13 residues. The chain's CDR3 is CASSNRTRRTQYF. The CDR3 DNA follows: TGTGCCAGTAGTAATAGGACTAGACGTACGCAGTATTTT. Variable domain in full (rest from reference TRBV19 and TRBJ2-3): DGGITQSPKYLFRKEGQNVTLSCEQNLNHDAMYWYRQDPGQGLRLIYYSQIVNDFQKGDIAEGYSVSREKKESFPLTVTSAQKNPTAFYLCASSNRTRRTQYFGPGTRLTVL.

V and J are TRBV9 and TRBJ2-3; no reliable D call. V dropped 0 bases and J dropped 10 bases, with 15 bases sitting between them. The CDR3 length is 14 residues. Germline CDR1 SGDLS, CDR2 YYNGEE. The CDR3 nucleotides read TGTGCCAGCAGCGTAGAAGCCTCAATCGTGGCGCAGTATTTT. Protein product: CASSVEASIVAQYF.

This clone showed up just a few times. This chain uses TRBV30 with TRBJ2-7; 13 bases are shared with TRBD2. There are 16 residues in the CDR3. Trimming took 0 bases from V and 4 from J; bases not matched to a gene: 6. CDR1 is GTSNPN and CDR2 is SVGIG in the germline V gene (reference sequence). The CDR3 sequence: CAWSVLRTSGGYEQYF. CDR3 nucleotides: TGTGCCTGGAGTGTACTAAGGACTAGCGGGGGTTACGAGCAGTACTTC.

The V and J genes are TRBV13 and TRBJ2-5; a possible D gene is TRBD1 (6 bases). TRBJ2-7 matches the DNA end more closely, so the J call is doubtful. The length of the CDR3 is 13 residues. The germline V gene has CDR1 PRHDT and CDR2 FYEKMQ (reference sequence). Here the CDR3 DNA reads TGTGCCAGCAGCCGGGACAACTCCTACGAGCAGTACTTC. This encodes CASSRDNSYEQYF.

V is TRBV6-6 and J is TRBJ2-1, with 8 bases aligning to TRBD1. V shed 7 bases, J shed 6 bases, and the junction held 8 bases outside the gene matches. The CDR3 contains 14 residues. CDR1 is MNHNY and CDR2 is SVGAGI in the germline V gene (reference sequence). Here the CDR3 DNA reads TGTGCCAGCAAGCAGGGGGCAAGGGGCAATGAGCAGTTCTTC. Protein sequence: CASKQGARGNEQFF.

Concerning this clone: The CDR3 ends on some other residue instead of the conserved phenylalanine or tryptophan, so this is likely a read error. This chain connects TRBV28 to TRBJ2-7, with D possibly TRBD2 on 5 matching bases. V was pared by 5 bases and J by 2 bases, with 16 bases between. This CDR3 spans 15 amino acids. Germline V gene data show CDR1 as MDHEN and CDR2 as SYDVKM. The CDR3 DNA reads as TGTGCCAGCAGTGCCCCGCCCAGCGGAACCTACGAGCAGTACCTC. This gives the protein CASSAPPSGTYEQYL.

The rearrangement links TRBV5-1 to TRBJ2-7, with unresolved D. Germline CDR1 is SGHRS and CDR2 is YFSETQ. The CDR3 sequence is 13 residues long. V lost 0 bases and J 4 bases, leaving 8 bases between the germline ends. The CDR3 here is CASSLVTAYEQYF. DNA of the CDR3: TGCGCCAGCAGCTTGGTCACAGCTTACGAGCAGTACTTC.

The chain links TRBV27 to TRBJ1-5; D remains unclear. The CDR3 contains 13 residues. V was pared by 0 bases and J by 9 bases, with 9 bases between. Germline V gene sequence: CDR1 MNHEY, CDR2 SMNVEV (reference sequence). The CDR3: CASSLSGHAPQHF. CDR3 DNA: TGTGCCAGCAGTTTATCTGGCCATGCGCCCCAGCATTTT.